This T cell receptor beta chain is drawn from a study of cytomegalovirus exposure and HLA in healthy donors. Study-level points and caveats: Available immune exposure information covered CMV serostatus only. Most CMV-associated TCR beta chains appeared HLA-restricted in a later analysis. Presence/absence analyses treated sequencing depth as roughly uniform across donors.

The PCR was carried out with 60 Vbeta primers and 13 Jbeta primers. Clones were read by immunoSEQ multiplex PCR, and TCRdb kept only the in-frame ones, dropping some. This sample's table has about 210,000 clones. The CDR3 extends over 13 amino acids. Germline CDR1 is SQVTM and CDR2 is ANQGSEA. V lost 1 base to trimming and J lost 4 bases, with 10 bases between them. Points on this clone: The target antigen is unknown.

These donors, healthy bone marrow donors, were studied. The sequence was collected from a woman aged 30 to 39 in good health and CMV-seropositive. The sample taken for sequencing was PBMCs. The chain employs TRBV29-1 and TRBJ1-2, with D perhaps TRBD1 (5 bases). The CDR3 spells CSVEAGDSYGYTF. CDR3 bases: TGCAGCGTTGAAGCGGGGGATAGCTATGGCTACACCTTC.